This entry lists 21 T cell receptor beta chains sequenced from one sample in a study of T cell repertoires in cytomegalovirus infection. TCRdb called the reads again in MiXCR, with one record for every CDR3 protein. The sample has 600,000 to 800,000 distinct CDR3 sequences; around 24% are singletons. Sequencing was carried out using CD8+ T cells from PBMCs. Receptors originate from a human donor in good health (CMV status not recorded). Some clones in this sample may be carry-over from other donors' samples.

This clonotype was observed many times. The chain's CDR3 is CASSPVRRPEAFF. CDR3 DNA: TGTGCCAGCAGCCCTGTACGGCGGCCTGAAGCTTTCTTT. The chain is built from TRBV7-8 and TRBJ1-1; D remains unclear. Between the trimmed V and J ends, which lost 5 bases and 6 bases, there was a span of 13 bases. Germline V gene data show CDR1 as SGHVS and CDR2 as FQNEAQ. There are 13 residues in the CDR3.

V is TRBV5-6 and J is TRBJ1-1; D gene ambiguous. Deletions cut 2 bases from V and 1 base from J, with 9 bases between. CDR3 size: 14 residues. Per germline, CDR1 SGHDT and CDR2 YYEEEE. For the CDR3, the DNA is TGTGCCAGCAGCTTTGGCCCTGGGAACACTGAAGCTTTCTTT. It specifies CASSFGPGNTEAFF.

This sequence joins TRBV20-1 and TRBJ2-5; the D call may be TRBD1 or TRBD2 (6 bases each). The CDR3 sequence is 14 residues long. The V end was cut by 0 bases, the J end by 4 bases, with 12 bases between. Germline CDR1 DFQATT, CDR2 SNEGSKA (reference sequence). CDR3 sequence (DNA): TGCAGTGCTAGAGATACCCGGGGGCGAGAGACCCAGTACTTC. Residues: CSARDTRGRETQYF.

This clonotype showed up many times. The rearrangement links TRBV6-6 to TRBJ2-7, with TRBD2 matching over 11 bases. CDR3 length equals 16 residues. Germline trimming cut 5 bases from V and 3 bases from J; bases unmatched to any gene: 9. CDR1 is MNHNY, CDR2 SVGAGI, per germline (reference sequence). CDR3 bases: TGTGCCAGCAGTACCTTCCGAGGGACTAGCGGCTACGAGCAGTACTTC. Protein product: CASSTFRGTSGYEQYF.

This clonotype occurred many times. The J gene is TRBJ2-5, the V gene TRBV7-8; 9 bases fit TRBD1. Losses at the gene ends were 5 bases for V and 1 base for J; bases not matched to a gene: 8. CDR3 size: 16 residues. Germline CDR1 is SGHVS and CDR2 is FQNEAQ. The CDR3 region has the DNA TGTGCCAGCAGCGTCCGGGACAGGGTCCCCCAAGAGACCCAGTACTTC. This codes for CASSVRDRVPQETQYF.

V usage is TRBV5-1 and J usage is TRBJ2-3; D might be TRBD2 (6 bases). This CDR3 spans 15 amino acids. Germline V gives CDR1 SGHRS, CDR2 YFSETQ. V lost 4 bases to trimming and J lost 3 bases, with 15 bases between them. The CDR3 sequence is CASSPRDGGTDTQYF. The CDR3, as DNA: TGCGCCAGCAGCCCCAGGGACGGAGGGACAGATACGCAGTATTTT.

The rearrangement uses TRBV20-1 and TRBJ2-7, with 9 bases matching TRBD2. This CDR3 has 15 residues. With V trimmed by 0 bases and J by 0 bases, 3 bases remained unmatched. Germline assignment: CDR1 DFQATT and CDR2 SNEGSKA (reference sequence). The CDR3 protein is CSARERGGNSYEQYV. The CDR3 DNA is TGCAGTGCTAGAGAGCGGGGGGGAAACTCCTACGAGCAGTACGTC.

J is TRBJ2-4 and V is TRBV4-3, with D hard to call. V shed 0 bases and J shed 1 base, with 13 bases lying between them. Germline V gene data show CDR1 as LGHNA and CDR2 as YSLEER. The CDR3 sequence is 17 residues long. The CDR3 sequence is CASSQEKAPRAKNIQYF. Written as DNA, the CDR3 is TGCGCCAGCAGCCAAGAAAAGGCCCCCCGGGCCAAAAACATTCAGTACTTC.

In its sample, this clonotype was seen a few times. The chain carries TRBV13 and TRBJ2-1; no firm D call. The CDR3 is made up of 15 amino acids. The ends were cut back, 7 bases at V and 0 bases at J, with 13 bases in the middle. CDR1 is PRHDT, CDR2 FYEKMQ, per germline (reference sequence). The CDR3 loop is CASKPGPSSYNEQFF. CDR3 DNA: TGTGCCAGCAAACCCGGCCCCAGCTCCTACAATGAGCAGTTCTTC.

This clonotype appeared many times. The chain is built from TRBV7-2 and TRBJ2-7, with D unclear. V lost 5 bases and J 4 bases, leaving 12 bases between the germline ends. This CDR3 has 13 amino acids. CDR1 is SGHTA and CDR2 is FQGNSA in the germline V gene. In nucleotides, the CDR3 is TGTGCCAGCAGCCCCCGTGACGGATACGAGCAGTACGTC. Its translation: CASSPRDGYEQYV.

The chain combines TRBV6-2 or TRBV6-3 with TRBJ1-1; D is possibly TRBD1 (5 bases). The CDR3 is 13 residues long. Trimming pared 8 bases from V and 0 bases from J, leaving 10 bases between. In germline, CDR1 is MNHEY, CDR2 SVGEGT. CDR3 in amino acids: CASGANMNTEAFF. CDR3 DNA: TGTGCCAGCGGGGCGAATATGAACACTGAAGCTTTCTTT.

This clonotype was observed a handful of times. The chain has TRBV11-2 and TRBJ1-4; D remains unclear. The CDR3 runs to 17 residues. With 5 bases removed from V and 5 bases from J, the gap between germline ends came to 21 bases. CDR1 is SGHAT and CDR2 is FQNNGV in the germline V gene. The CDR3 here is CASSLLGSLFPNEKLFF. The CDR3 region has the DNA TGTGCCAGCAGCCTCCTGGGCAGTCTCTTTCCCAATGAAAAACTGTTTTTT.

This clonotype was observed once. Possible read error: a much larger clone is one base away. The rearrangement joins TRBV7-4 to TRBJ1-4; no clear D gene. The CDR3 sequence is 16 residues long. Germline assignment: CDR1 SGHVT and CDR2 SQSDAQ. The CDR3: CASSPRTDSTNEKLSF. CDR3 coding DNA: TGTGCCAGCAGCCCGCGGACGGACTCAACTAATGAAAAACTGTCTTTT.

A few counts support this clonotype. This CDR3 reads CSARDGGPDTEAFF. In nucleotides, the CDR3 is TGCAGTGCTAGAGATGGAGGTCCCGACACTGAAGCTTTCTTT. The genes are TRBV20-1 and TRBJ1-1, with D uncertain. The V end was cut by 0 bases, the J end by 3 bases, with 11 bases between. This CDR3 has 14 residues. The germline V gene has CDR1 DFQATT and CDR2 SNEGSKA (reference sequence).

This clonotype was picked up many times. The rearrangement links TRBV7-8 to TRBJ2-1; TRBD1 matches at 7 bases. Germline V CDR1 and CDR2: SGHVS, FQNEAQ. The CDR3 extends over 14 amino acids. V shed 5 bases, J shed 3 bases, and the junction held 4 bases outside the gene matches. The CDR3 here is CASSPRDSYNEQFF. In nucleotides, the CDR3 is TGTGCCAGCAGCCCCCGGGACAGCTACAATGAGCAGTTCTTC.

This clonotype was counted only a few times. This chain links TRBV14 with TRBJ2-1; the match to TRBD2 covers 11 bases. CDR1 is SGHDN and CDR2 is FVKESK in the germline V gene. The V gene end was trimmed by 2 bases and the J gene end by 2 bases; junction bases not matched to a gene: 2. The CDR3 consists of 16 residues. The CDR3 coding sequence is TGTGCCAGCAGCCAACTACTAGCGGGGGCCTACAATGAGCAGTTCTTC. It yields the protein CASSQLLAGAYNEQFF.

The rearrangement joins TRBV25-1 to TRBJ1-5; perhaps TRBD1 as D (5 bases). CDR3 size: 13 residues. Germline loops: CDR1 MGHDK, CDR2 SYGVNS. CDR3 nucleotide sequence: TGTGTCACCCAGGGCGGCAGCAATCAGCCCCAGCATTTT. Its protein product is CVTQGGSNQPQHF.

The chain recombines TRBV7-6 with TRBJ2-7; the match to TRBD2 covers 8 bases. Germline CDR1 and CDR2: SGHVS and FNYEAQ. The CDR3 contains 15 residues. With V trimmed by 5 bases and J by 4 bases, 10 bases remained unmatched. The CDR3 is CASSREGVGRYEQYF. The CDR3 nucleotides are TGTGCCAGCAGCCGGGAGGGGGTGGGCCGGTACGAGCAGTACTTC.

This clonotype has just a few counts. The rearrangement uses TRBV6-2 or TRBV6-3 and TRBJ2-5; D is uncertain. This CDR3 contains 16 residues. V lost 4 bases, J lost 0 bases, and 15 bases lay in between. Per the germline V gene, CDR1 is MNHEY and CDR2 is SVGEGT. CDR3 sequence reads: CASSSVEANNQETQYF. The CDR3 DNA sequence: TGTGCCAGCAGTTCGGTTGAAGCCAACAACCAAGAGACCCAGTACTTC.

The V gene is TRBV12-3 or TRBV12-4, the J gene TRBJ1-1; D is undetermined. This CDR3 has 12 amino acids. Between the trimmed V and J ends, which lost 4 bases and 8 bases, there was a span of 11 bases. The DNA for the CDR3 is TGTGCCAGCAGTTCTGCGCCCGGGGAAGCTTTCTTT. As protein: CASSSAPGEAFF.

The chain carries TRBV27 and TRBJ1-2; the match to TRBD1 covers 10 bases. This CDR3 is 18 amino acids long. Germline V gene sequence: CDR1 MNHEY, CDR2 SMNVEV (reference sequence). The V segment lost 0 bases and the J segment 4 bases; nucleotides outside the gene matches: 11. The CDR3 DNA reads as TGTGCCAGCAGTTTATCGGGAGGACAGGGGGTAGTCGGCTATGGCTACACCTTC. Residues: CASSLSGGQGVVGYGYTF.